This TCR beta chain is from a study of shared clonotypes between healthy human individuals. Only in-frame clones appear in the TCRdb table, and some are missing; sequencing was by immunoSEQ multiplex PCR. The top ten hold more than 0.12% of the sample, which has about 2.4 million clones, roughly nine tenths seen once. This clone was picked up one time. No antigen is known for it. The ends lost 1 base at V and 1 base at J; junction bases unmatched: 1. Germline assignment: CDR1 GTSNPN and CDR2 SVGIG (reference sequence). The CDR3 consists of 13 residues. Study conclusions and caveats: Clonotypes shared by all four sorted-subset donors had higher generation probabilities than non-shared clonotypes.

The chain employs TRBV30 and TRBJ2-7; 7 bases line up with TRBD1. This sequence originates from a man aged 18 to 30 in good health. The sample consisted of naive CD4+ T cells sorted from blood. Subset specified: CD45RA+ positively selected. DNA for the CDR3: TGTGCCTGGAGTGGGGACAGATCCTACGAGCAGTACTTC. It encodes CAWSGDRSYEQYF.